This is a list of T cell receptor beta chains from one sample in a study of cytomegalovirus exposure and HLA in healthy donors. Assay: immunoSEQ multiplex PCR; the TCRdb copy retains only in-frame clones and omits some. The sample records 200,000 to 250,000 clones, about 85% being singletons. Material for sequencing was PBMCs. Receptor source: a human donor in good health. CDR3s leave out the opening cysteine and the closing phenylalanine or tryptophan. Fields, in order: J gene, V gene, CDR3 protein.

TRBJ1-2,TRBV6-5,ASSDRGANYGYT
TRBJ2-1,TRBV28,ASSFGTSGIVEQF
TRBJ2-1,TRBV12-5,ASGLEGGRGNEQF
TRBJ1-1,TRBV7-9,ASSLVEGRVTEAF
TRBJ2-1,TRBV6-5,ASSRLAKNNEQF
TRBJ2-7,TRBV7-9,ASSTGGESYEQY
TRBJ2-5,TRBV19,ASSTTQGWETQY
TRBJ2-7,TRBV19,ASSPSGTRGYEQY
TRBJ2-5,TRBV6-6,ASSSRTGMRETQY
TRBJ1-1,TRBV18,ASRGTGNTEAF
TRBJ2-6,TRBV4-2,ASSQDLTGRPNVLT
TRBJ2-7,TRBV11-2,ASSPGWRELKEQY
TRBJ2-1,TRBV2,ASTSGTYNEQF
TRBJ1-1,TRBV14,ASSQEAGGTNTEAF
TRBJ2-5,TRBV4-1,ASSRLAGEETQY
TRBJ2-5,TRBV5-6,ASSFQQGLAGVTQY
TRBJ2-5,TRBV2,ASSESHLYQETQY
TRBJ2-7,TRBV19,ASQVAGGYEQY
TRBJ1-1,TRBV7-2,ASSLGGGASTEAF
TRBJ1-1,TRBV9,ASSVGSYGSGSMNTEAF
TRBJ2-7,TRBV19,ASASGRAGAYEQY
TRBJ2-7,TRBV19,ASSMRTSGAKYEQY
TRBJ2-7,TRBV19,ASSRSSGMRTTYEQY
TRBJ2-5,TRBV5-5,ASSLRASGRGETQY
TRBJ2-3,TRBV18,ASSPGGQTSTDTQY
TRBJ2-1,TRBV4-1,ASSPGLAEDPADEQF
TRBJ2-7,TRBV5-1,ASSNTYEQY
TRBJ2-1,TRBV15,ATRVGLAGQSSYNEQF
TRBJ2-7,TRBV19,ASSTSRGYEQY
TRBJ2-7,TRBV4-3,ASSQDPRGPYEQY
TRBJ1-4,TRBV7-8,ASSLRGFGEKLF
TRBJ2-2,TRBV28,ASSFLGLNTGELF
TRBJ2-1,TRBV12-1,ASSPRGGRYNEQF
TRBJ2-5,TRBV5-1,ASSLTGTAQETQY
TRBJ2-3,TRBV9,ASSPPLAGGGSDTQY
TRBJ2-1,TRBV15,ATSTRSGGPKGPNNEQF
TRBJ2-5,TRBV10-3,AISESTSGSGETQY
TRBJ1-1,TRBV29-1,SVASSTEAF
TRBJ2-2,TRBV9,ASSVGTDSNTGELF
TRBJ2-7,TRBV27,ASSSRAIASGEQY
TRBJ1-4,TRBV9,ASSPRQAPNEKLF
TRBJ2-2,TRBV18,ASSSGTSGLTGELF